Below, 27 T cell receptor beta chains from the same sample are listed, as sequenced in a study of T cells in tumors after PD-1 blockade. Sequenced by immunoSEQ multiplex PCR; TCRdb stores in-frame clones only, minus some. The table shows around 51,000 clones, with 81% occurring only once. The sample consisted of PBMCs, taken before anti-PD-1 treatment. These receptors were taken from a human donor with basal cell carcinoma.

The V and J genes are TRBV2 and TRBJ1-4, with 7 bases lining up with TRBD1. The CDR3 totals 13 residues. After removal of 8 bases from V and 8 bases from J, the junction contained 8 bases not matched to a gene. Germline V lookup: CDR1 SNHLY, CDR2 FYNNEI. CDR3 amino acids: CASQGQGGEKLFF. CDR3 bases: TGTGCCAGCCAGGGGCAGGGGGGGGAAAAACTGTTTTTT. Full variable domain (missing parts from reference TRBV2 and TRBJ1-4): EPEVTQTPSHQVTQMGQEVILRCVPISNHLYFYWYRQILGQKVEFLVSFYNNEISEKSEIFDDQFSVERPDGSNFTLKIRSTKLEDSAMYFCASQGQGGEKLFFGSGTQLSVL.

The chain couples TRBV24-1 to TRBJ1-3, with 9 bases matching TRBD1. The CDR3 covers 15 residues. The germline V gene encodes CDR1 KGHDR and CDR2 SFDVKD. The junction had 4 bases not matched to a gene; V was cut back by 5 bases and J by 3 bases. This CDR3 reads CATSAWDRVGNTIYF. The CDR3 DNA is TGTGCCACCAGTGCCTGGGACAGGGTTGGAAACACCATATATTTT.

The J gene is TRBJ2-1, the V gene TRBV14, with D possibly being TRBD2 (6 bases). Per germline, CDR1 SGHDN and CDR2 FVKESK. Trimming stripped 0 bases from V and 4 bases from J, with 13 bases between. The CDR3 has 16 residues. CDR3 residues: CASSQDLRGVYNEQFF. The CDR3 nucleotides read TGTGCCAGCAGCCAAGATTTGCGGGGAGTATACAATGAGCAGTTCTTC.

DNA of the CDR3: TGCAGCGTTGAAGGGCAGGGCAGCACCGGGGAGCTGTTTTTT. As protein: CSVEGQGSTGELFF. The J gene is TRBJ2-2, the V gene TRBV29-1; a weak D match, TRBD1 (5 bases). Germline CDR1 SQVTM, CDR2 ANQGSEA. The CDR3 runs 14 residues. The V and J ends lost 1 base and 4 bases respectively, with 10 bases between them.

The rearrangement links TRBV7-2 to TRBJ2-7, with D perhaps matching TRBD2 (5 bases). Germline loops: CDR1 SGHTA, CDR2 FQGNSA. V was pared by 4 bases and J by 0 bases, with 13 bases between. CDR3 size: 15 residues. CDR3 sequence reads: CASSSQLGSSYEQYF. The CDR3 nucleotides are TGTGCCAGCAGCTCCCAACTAGGGAGCTCCTACGAGCAGTACTTC.

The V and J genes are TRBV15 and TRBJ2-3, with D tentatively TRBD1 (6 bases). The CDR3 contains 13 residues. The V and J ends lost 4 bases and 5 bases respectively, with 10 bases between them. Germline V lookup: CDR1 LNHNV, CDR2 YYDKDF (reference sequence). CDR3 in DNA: TGTGCCACCAGCACGCGGACAGAAGATACGCAGTATTTT. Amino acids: CATSTRTEDTQYF.

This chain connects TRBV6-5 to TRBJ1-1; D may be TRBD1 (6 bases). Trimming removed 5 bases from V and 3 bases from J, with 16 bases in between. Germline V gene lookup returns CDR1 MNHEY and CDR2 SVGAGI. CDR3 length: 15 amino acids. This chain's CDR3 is CASSIYRVLDTEAFF. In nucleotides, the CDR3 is TGTGCCAGCAGTATATACAGGGTATTGGACACTGAAGCTTTCTTT.

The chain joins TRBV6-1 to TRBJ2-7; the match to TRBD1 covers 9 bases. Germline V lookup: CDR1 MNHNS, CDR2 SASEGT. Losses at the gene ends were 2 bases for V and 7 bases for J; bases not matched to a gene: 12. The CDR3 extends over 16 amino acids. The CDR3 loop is CASSERGLQGAGEQYF. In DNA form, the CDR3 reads TGTGCCAGCAGTGAAAGGGGTCTACAGGGGGCAGGAGAGCAGTACTTC.

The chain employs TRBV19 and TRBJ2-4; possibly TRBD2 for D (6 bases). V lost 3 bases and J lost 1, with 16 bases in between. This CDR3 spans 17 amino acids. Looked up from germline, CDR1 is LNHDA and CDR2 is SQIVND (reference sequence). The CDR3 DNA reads TGTGCCAGTAGTATCGGCAGGGAGGCGGGCGCCAAAAACATTCAGTACTTC. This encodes CASSIGREAGAKNIQYF.

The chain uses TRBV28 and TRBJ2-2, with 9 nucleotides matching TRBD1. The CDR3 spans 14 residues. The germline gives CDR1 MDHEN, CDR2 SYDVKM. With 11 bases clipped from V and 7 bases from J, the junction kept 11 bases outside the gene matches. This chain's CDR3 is CASRGTGYIGELFF. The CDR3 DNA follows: TGTGCCTCCCGGGGGACAGGGTATATCGGGGAGCTGTTTTTT.

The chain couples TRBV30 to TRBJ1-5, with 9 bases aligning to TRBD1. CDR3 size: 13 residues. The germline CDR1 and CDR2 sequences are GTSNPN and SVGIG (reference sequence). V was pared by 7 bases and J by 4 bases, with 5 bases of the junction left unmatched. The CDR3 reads CAYTGQGNQPQHF. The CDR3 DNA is TGTGCCTACACAGGACAGGGGAATCAGCCCCAGCATTTT.

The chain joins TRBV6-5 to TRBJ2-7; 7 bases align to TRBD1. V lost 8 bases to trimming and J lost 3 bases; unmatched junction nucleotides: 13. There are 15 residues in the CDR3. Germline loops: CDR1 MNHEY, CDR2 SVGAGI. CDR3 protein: CASGTIRDSHYEQYF. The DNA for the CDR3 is TGTGCCAGCGGTACGATAAGGGACAGTCACTACGAGCAGTACTTC.

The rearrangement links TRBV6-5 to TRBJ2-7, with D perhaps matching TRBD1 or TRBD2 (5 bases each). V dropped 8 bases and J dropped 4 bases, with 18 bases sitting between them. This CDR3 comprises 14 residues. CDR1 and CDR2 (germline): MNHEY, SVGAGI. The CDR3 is CASWDGADGYEQYF. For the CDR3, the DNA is TGTGCCAGCTGGGACGGAGCCGACGGGTACGAGCAGTACTTC.

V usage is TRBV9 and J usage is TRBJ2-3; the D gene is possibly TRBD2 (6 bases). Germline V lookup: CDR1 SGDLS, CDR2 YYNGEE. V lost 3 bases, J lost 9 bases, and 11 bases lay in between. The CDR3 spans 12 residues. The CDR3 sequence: CASSAGAGTQYF. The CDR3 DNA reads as TGTGCCAGCAGCGCCGGGGCGGGAACGCAGTATTTT.

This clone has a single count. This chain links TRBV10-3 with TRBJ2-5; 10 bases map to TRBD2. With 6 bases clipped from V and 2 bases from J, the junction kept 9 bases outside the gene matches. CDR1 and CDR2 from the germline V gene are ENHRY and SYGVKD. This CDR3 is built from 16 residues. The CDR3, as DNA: TGTGCCATCAGCCCAGGGGCTAGCGGGGGTCAAGAGACCCAGTACTTC. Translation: CAISPGASGGQETQYF.

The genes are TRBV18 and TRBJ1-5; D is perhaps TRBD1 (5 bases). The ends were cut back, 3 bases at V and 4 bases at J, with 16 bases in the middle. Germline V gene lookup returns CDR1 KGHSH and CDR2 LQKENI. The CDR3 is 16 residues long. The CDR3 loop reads CASSPVGGTENQPQHF. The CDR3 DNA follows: TGTGCCAGCTCACCGGTGGGCGGGACGGAGAATCAGCCCCAGCATTTT.

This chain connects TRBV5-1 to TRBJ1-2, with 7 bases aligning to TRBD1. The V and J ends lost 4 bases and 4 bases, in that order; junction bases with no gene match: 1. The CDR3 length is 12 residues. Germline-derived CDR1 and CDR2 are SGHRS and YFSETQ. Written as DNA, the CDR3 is TGCGCCAGCAGCGGGGACAGCTATGGCTACACCTTC. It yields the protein CASSGDSYGYTF.

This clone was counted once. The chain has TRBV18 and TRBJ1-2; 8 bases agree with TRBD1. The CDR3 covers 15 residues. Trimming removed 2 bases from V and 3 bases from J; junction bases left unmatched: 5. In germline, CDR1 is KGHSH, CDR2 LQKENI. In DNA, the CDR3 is TGTGCCAGCTCACCAGCGACAGGGGAAGACTATGGCTACACCTTC. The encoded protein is CASSPATGEDYGYTF.

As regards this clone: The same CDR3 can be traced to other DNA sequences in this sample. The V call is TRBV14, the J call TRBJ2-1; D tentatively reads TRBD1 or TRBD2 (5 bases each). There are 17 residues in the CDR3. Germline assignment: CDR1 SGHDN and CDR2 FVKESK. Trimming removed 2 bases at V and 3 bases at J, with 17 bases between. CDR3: CASSQIRLGDGYNEQFF. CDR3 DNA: TGTGCCAGCAGCCAAATAAGGTTGGGGGACGGCTACAATGAGCAGTTCTTC.

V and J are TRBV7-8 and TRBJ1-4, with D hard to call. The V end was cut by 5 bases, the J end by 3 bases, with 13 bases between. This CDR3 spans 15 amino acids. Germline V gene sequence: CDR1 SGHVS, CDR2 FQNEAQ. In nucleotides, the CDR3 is TGTGCCAGCAGCCTCTCGGGGATTGCTAATGAAAAACTGTTTTTT. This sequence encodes CASSLSGIANEKLFF.

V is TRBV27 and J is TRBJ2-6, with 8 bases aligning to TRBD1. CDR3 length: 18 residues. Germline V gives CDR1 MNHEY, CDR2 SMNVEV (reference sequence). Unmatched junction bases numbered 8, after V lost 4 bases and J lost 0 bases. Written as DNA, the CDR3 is TGTGCCAGCAGTTCCGGACAGGGCCCACACTCTGGGGCCAACGTCCTGACTTTC. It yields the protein CASSSGQGPHSGANVLTF.

CDR3 coding DNA: TGCGCCAGCAGCTTGGAATTCGTTCAGGCGAGGGGCTACACCTTC. This gives the protein CASSLEFVQARGYTF. The genes are TRBV5-1 and TRBJ1-2; no definite D call. The CDR3 consists of 15 residues. Germline loops: CDR1 SGHRS, CDR2 YFSETQ. V dropped 0 bases and J dropped 8 bases, with 17 bases sitting between them.

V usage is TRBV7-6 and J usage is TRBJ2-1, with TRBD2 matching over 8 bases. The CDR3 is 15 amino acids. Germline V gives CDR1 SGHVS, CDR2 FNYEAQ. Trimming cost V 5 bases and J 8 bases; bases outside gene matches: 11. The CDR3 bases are TGTGCCAGCAGCCGGACCGGGACTAGTGGGGATGAGCAGTTCTTC. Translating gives CASSRTGTSGDEQFF.

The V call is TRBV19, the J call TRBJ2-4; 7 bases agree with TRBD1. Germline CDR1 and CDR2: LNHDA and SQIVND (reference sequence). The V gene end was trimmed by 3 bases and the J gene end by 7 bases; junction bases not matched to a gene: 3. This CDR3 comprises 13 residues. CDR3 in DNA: TGTGCCAGTAGTATTGACAGGGCCAACATTCAGTACTTC. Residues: CASSIDRANIQYF.

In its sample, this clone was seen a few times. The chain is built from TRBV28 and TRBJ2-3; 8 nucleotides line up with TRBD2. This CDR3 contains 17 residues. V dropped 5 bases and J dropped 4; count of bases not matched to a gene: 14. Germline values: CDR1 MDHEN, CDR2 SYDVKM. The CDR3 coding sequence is TGTGCCAGCAGTCCCCTCGGGGGGGCCGCACGGGCAGATACGCAGTATTTT. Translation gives CASSPLGGAARADTQYF.

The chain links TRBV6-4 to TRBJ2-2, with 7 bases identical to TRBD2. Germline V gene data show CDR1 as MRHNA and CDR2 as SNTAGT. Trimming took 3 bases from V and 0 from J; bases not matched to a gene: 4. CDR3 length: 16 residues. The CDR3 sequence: CASSEAGTTNTGELFF. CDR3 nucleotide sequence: TGTGCCAGCAGTGAAGCCGGGACTACGAACACCGGGGAGCTGTTTTTT.

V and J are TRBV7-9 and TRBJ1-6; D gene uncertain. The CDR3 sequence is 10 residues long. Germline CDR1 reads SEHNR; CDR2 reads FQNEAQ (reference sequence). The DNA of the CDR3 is TGTGCTGACGGCGATTCACCCCTCCACTTT. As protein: CADGDSPLHF. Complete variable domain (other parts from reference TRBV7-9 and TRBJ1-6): DTGVSQNPRHKITKRGQNVTFRCDPISEHNRLYWYRQTLGQGPEFLTYFQNEAQLEKSRLLSDRFSAERPKGSFSTLEIQRTEQGDSAMYLCADGDSPLHFGNGTRLTVT.